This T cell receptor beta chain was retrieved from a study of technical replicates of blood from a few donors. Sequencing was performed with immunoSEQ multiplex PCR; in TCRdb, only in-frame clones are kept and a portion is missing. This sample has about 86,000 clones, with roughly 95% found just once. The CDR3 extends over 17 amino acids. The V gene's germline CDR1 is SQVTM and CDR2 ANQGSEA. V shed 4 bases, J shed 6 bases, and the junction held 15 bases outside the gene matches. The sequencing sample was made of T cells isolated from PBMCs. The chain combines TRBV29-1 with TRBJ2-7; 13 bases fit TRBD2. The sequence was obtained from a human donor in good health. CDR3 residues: CSVVLMTSGRFGGEQYF. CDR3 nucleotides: TGCAGCGTTGTCCTCATGACTAGCGGGAGGTTCGGGGGCGAGCAGTACTTC.